This T cell receptor beta chain was retrieved from a study of T-cell reconstitution after alpha-beta-depleted transplantation in children. Findings and limits, study-wide: The origin of high day-60 TCRbeta diversity in some patients lay in surviving recipient T cells and thymic progenitors.

Unique molecular identifiers tagged the TCRbeta library. TCRdb ran MiXCR on the PCR reads and lists one entry per CDR3 protein. Of about a million distinct CDR3 sequences listed, 25% to 35% are singletons. V was pared by 2 bases and J by 5 bases, with 3 bases between. Germline V gene lookup returns CDR1 KGHDR and CDR2 SFDVKD. The CDR3 is 12 residues long. This clonotype turned up a few times. Its antigen is undetermined. This sequence was found in a boy under two years old who had a stem cell transplant for SCID, so the T cells may come from the graft donor. The source was PBMCs, mostly from graft donor cells, collected 360 days after TCRalphabeta/CD19-depleted stem cell transplant. This chain connects TRBV24-1 to TRBJ2-1; D not resolved. The CDR3 here is CATSDWDNEQFF. Here the CDR3 DNA reads TGTGCCACCAGTGATTGGGACAATGAGCAGTTCTTC.